This TCR beta chain derives from a study of a mutant IDH1 vaccine in newly diagnosed glioma. Trimming removed 2 bases at V and 3 bases at J, with 13 bases between. CDR3 size: 16 residues. Per germline, CDR1 SNHLY and CDR2 FYNNEI. Using immunoSEQ multiplex PCR, the repertoire was profiled, and TCRdb retains in-frame clones only, with some absent. The table lists about 59,000 clones, about nine tenths of them singletons. Time point reported: baseline, week 1 (first vaccination visit). The treatment: pre-vaccination baseline after standard-of-care therapy. The sequenced sample was PBMCs, obtained from a glioma patient treated with radiotherapy, temozolomide or both. This clonotype originated in a man aged 45-65 years with glioma. The chain recombines TRBV2 with TRBJ2-2; D is unclear. Here the CDR3 reads CASSEWPSEDTGELFF. The CDR3 DNA reads TGTGCCAGCAGTGAATGGCCCTCCGAGGACACCGGGGAGCTGTTTTTT.